This T cell receptor beta chain came from a study of blood T cell repertoires in COVID-19. On the study more broadly: The United States, Italy and Spain were the sources of the acute and convalescent COVID-19 samples. PBMCs, B-cell-depleted T cells, or T cells were the source of the cDNA or gDNA that made up the material.

The CDR3 runs to 17 residues. V was pared by 3 bases and J by 3 bases, with 9 bases of the junction left unmatched. The V gene's germline CDR1 is MNHNS and CDR2 SASEGT. Per the original data handling: The authors estimated nucleated cell counts from reference gene primer amplification. The data were produced by immunoSEQ multiplex PCR, yet TCRdb's version contains in-frame clones alone and is incomplete. That table gives V, J and clone size, and the DNA gave D and trimming. The profile shows roughly 460,000 clones, 70% to 90% of them singletons. Patients at the Seattle site were enrolled during active infection and followed longitudinally.

V is TRBV6-1 and J is TRBJ2-7; 12 nucleotides line up with TRBD1. The sample taken for sequencing was peripheral blood. The receptor was isolated from a young man with COVID-19, enrolled during active disease. CDR3 nucleotide sequence: TGTGCCAGCAGTGACATACCCGGGACAGGGGGCGACTACGAGCAGTACTTC. Protein: CASSDIPGTGGDYEQYF.